The 7 T cell receptor beta chains below come from one sample, sequenced in a study of tumor-infiltrating lymphocytes in localized non-small cell lung cancer. Data came from immunoSEQ multiplex PCR; TCRdb stores just in-frame clones and leaves some out. This table holds approximately 15,000 clones, more than 40% found once. The sample comprised lung tumor tissue. The origin of the receptors is a human donor with non-small cell lung cancer.

This clone has a handful of counts. This chain uses TRBV6-6 with TRBJ1-2; 8 nucleotides agree with TRBD1. The trim removed 5 bases at V and 8 bases at J, leaving 10 bases unmatched. The germline gives CDR1 MNHNY, CDR2 SVGAGI (reference sequence). The CDR3 covers 14 residues. The chain's CDR3 is CASSLLTGVDGYTF. For the CDR3, the DNA is TGTGCCAGCAGTCTCTTGACAGGGGTTGACGGCTACACCTTC.

V is TRBV7-6 and J is TRBJ2-7, with 10 positions matching TRBD2. CDR1 is SGHVS, CDR2 FNYEAQ, per germline. J was trimmed by 5 bases and V by 0 bases; bases with no gene match: 4. The CDR3 has 15 amino acids. CDR3: CASSLASGGRNEQYF. The DNA for the CDR3 is TGTGCCAGCAGCTTAGCTAGCGGGGGGAGGAACGAGCAGTACTTC.

The chain recombines TRBV19 with TRBJ1-5, with 8 nucleotides matching TRBD1. The CDR3 runs to 13 residues. The V gene's germline CDR1 is LNHDA and CDR2 SQIVND (reference sequence). V was clipped by 8 bases and J by 4 bases; unmatched bases: 4. CDR3: CASEDRGNQPQHF. CDR3 coding DNA: TGTGCCAGTGAAGACAGGGGAAATCAGCCCCAGCATTTT.

Only one count was recorded for this clone. The chain joins TRBV7-2 to TRBJ1-1; D possibly corresponds to TRBD1 (5 bases). The CDR3 totals 12 residues. Germline CDR1 SGHTA, CDR2 FQGNSA. Trimming left V 4 bases short and J 6 bases short, with 9 bases between. The CDR3 spells CASSSAGPEAFF. CDR3 coding DNA: TGTGCCAGCAGCTCGGCAGGGCCTGAAGCTTTCTTT.

This clone was found a few times. The V and J genes are TRBV4-2 and TRBJ1-6; no reliable D call. Per the germline V gene, CDR1 is LGHNA and CDR2 is YNFKEQ. Trimming stripped 3 bases from V and 0 bases from J, with 12 bases between. The CDR3 spans 17 residues. The CDR3 loop is CASSHGVESSYNSPLHF. CDR3 nucleotides: TGTGCCAGCAGCCACGGGGTGGAAAGCTCCTATAATTCACCCCTCCACTTT.

This clone showed up many times. V gene TRBV2 combines with J gene TRBJ2-5; possibly TRBD2 for D (6 bases). Deletions cut 4 bases from V and 0 bases from J, with 9 bases between. The CDR3 is made up of 14 amino acids. Per germline, CDR1 SNHLY and CDR2 FYNNEI. In DNA form, the CDR3 reads TGTGCCAGCAGTGGGAGGGCGTACCAAGAGACCCAGTACTTC. This codes for CASSGRAYQETQYF.

The V gene is TRBV7-9, the J gene TRBJ1-3, with D perhaps TRBD1 (5 bases). Trimming pared 4 bases from V and 2 bases from J, leaving 9 bases between. Per the germline V gene, CDR1 is SEHNR and CDR2 is FQNEAQ (reference sequence). The CDR3 covers 14 residues. This CDR3 is CASSSGTAGNTIYF. CDR3 nucleotides: TGTGCCAGCAGCTCAGGGACGGCTGGAAACACCATATATTTT.